Listed below are T cell receptor beta chains from one sample, sequenced in a study of T cell responses to AZD1222 COVID-19 vaccine. Method: immunoSEQ multiplex PCR; TCRdb's copy keeps in-frame clones and lacks some. The sample includes around 130,000 clones, 85% to 95% of them seen just once. Sequenced material: peripheral blood, taken on day 0 of AZD1222 vaccination. These receptors were taken from an adult in good health. The CDR3 runs from the conserved cysteine through the conserved F or W. The D gene is left open where the match is weak. Clone size is given for some rows only: seen once, a few or many times, or a class if the clone is expanded.

TRBD1	TRBV7-9	16	TRBJ2-1	.	TGTGCCAGCAGCTTAGTCATCGGGACAGGGGACAATGAGCAGTTCTTC	CASSLVIGTGDNEQFF
TRBD2	TRBV4-1	15	TRBJ2-7	.	TGCGCCAGCAGCCCGGCCGGGACTAGCGGCTACGAGCAGTACTTC	CASSPAGTSGYEQYF
TRBD2	TRBV5-1	14	TRBJ2-3	once	TGCGCCAGTAAAATACTAGCGAGCACAGATACGCAGTATTTT	CASKILASTDTQYF
.	TRBV6-5	13	TRBJ1-5	.	TGTGCCAGCAGTTCAGGGGCCGGAGGGCCCCAGCATTTT	CASSSGAGGPQHF
.	TRBV29-1	12	TRBJ1-2	.	TGCAGCGTTGACGAAGGGCGGCTTGGCTACACCTTC	CSVDEGRLGYTF
TRBD1	TRBV5-1	13	TRBJ1-2	once	TGCGCCAGCAGCTCCTGGACAGGCTATGGCTACACCTTC	CASSSWTGYGYTF
.	TRBV7-2	15	TRBJ2-3	.	TGTGCCAGCAGCTTAAGGTGGGTAGGTTTAGATACGCAGTATTTT	CASSLRWVGLDTQYF
.	TRBV3-1/TRBV3-2	15	TRBJ2-7	.	TGTGCCAGCAGCCAAGTTGGCGGAGATACCTACGAGCAGTACTTC	CASSQVGGDTYEQYF
TRBD1	TRBV11-2	15	TRBJ1-4	.	TGTGCCAGCAGCTTAGGGACAGGGCCATCTGGAAAACTGTTTTTT	CASSLGTGPSGKLFF
.	TRBV4-1	15	TRBJ1-2	few	TGCGCCAGCAGCCAACGGAGTCTTACTCTTGGGGGCTACACCTTC	CASSQRSLTLGGYTF
.	TRBV7-9	14	TRBJ1-2	.	TGTGCCAGCAGCCCGGACCCGGTCAACTATGGCTACACCTTC	CASSPDPVNYGYTF
TRBD2	TRBV10-3	13	TRBJ2-3	.	TGTGCCGGGGCTAGCGGGAGTACAGATACGCAGTATTTT	CAGASGSTDTQYF
.	TRBV28	15	TRBJ2-7	.	TGTGCCAGCAGTCCTGAACAGATTGGACCCTACGAGCAGTACTTC	CASSPEQIGPYEQYF
.	TRBV27	12	TRBJ1-2	.	TGTGCCAGCAGTTTAAGTGGGATTGGCTACACCTTC	CASSLSGIGYTF
.	TRBV5-6	15	TRBJ2-5	.	TGTGCCAGCAGCTTGGTGTCAGACGACTTGGAGACCCAGTACTTC	CASSLVSDDLETQYF
.	TRBV19	14	TRBJ2-3	.	TGTGCCAGTAGTACAGACTTCTCACCGGTAGGGCAGTATTTT	CASSTDFSPVGQYF
TRBD2	TRBV6-5	11	TRBJ2-1	.	TGTGCCAGCTCTCCGGGGGGGGAGCAGTTCTTC	CASSPGGEQFF
.	TRBV19	14	TRBJ2-7	.	TGTGCCAGTAGGGATGGCCTTTACGAGAACGAGCAGTACTTC	CASRDGLYENEQYF
.	TRBV14	15	TRBJ1-4	.	TGTGCCAGCAGCCAACGGGACCCTATTTTAGGAAAACTGTTTTTT	CASSQRDPILGKLFF
.	TRBV28	15	TRBJ1-4	.	TGTGCCAGCAGTTCGACAGGCTTGGGTAATGAAAAACTGTTTTTT	CASSSTGLGNEKLFF
.	TRBV9	14	TRBJ2-7	.	TGTGCCAGCAGCGTATTTGAGGGGGGAGACGAGCAGTACTTC	CASSVFEGGDEQYF
.	TRBV2	16	TRBJ1-4	.	TGTGCCAGCAGTGAACGCCACGGGGTAGGAGGTGAAAAACTGTTTTTT	CASSERHGVGGEKLFF
.	TRBV29-1	16	TRBJ1-4	.	TGCAGCGTCCTATTGGGCTCCCTCAACGGTCGGGAAAAACTGTTTTTT	CSVLLGSLNGREKLFF
.	TRBV19	13	TRBJ1-6	.	TGTGCCAGTAGTATAGAGAATAATTCACCCCTCCACTTT	CASSIENNSPLHF
.	TRBV11-3	12	TRBJ2-1	.	TGTGCCAGCAGCAAGCGGAGCAATGAGCAGTTCTTC	CASSKRSNEQFF
.	TRBV20-1	11	TRBJ1-4	.	TGCAGTGCTAGAATCGGTGAAAAACTGTTTTTT	CSARIGEKLFF
.	TRBV7-9	11	TRBJ1-1	.	TGTGCCAGCAGCTCGAACACTGAAGCTTTCTTT	CASSSNTEAFF
.	TRBV4-1	15	TRBJ1-5	.	TGCGCCAGCAGCCCGACGGCCCCGGGGGACCAGCCCCAGCATTTT	CASSPTAPGDQPQHF
TRBD2	TRBV7-2	15	TRBJ2-7	.	TGTGCCAGCAGTCCCTCCGATAGCGGGTGGTCCGAGCAGTACTTC	CASSPSDSGWSEQYF
.	TRBV28	14	TRBJ2-7	.	TGTGCCAGCAGTCCTGGAGGGAGCCGGTACGAGCAGTACTTC	CASSPGGSRYEQYF
.	TRBV7-2	17	TRBJ2-2	.	TGTGCCAGCAGCTTAGTCCAACAGTATGCCCAGACCGGGGAGCTGTTTTTT	CASSLVQQYAQTGELFF
.	TRBV7-9	13	TRBJ2-6	.	TGTGCCAGCAGCCTTGACAGCACCGACGTCCTGACTTTC	CASSLDSTDVLTF
.	TRBV2	14	TRBJ2-5	.	TGTGCCAGCAGCCTTTGGGGGTCGGGTGAGACCCAGTACTTC	CASSLWGSGETQYF
TRBD2	TRBV4-1	16	TRBJ2-3	.	TGCGCCAGCAGCCAAGGTGCAGCGGGGGGTGCAGATACGCAGTATTTT	CASSQGAAGGADTQYF
.	TRBV3-1/TRBV3-2	14	TRBJ2-1	.	TGTGCCAGCAGCCAAGACACTCGGAGGAGTGAGCAGTTCTTC	CASSQDTRRSEQFF
.	TRBV15	13	TRBJ1-5	.	TGTGCCACCAGCAGAGAGCACAATCAGCCCCAGCATTTT	CATSREHNQPQHF
.	TRBV7-6	16	TRBJ2-2	.	TGTGCCAGCAGCTTTAGTGGGGGCGCCGGAACCGGGGAGCTGTTTTTT	CASSFSGGAGTGELFF
.	TRBV3-1/TRBV3-2	13	TRBJ1-2	.	TGTGCCAGCAGCCAAGGAGTTTTCTATGGCTACACCTTC	CASSQGVFYGYTF
.	TRBV27	13	TRBJ2-2	.	TGTGCCAGCTGGAGGACGAACACCGGGGAGCTGTTTTTT	CASWRTNTGELFF
TRBD2	TRBV19	15	TRBJ2-3	.	TGTGCCAGTAGCCTAGCGGGAGCTCACACAGATACGCAGTATTTT	CASSLAGAHTDTQYF
.	TRBV7-8	14	TRBJ1-1	once	TGTGCCAGCTGCCCGGGTGGAGGGGGGACTGAAGCTTTCTTT	CASCPGGGGTEAFF
TRBD1	TRBV6-5	14	TRBJ1-2	.	TGTGCCAGCAGTCCCGTGGACAGGTTAAATGGCTACACCTTC	CASSPVDRLNGYTF
.	TRBV9	15	TRBJ2-3	.	TGTGCCAGCAGCGTAGAGAGGTCGCGGCTGGATACGCAGTATTTT	CASSVERSRLDTQYF
.	TRBV14	14	TRBJ1-1	.	TGTGCCAGCAGCCAACCGGGACAGAACACTGAAGCTTTCTTT	CASSQPGQNTEAFF
.	TRBV5-1	16	TRBJ1-6	.	TGCGCCAGCAGCTCCGGACAGAGCTCCTATAATTCACCCCTCCACTTT	CASSSGQSSYNSPLHF
TRBD1	TRBV19	15	TRBJ1-2	.	TGTGCCAGTAGCAGTCCCGGGACAGGGTTCGTTGGCTACACCTTC	CASSSPGTGFVGYTF
.	TRBV14	14	TRBJ1-3	.	TGTGCCAGCAGCCCGGGAGGGGTTGGAAACACCATATATTTT	CASSPGGVGNTIYF